This passage covers 8 T cell receptor beta chains from one sample sequenced in a study of control samples from healthy donors and cancer patients. TCRdb keeps only in-frame clones here, not all; method: immunoSEQ multiplex PCR. The table shows some 120,000 clones, with 93% occurring only once. Sequenced material: blood. Receptor source: a man aged 25-40 years in good health.

The chain is built from TRBV28 and TRBJ1-1; no clear D. This CDR3 spans 15 amino acids. Trimming took off 7 bases at V and 7 bases at J, with 22 bases between the two ends. CDR1 and CDR2 (germline): MDHEN, SYDVKM. This chain's CDR3 is CASTPGPPGRVEAFF. The CDR3 DNA reads as TGTGCCAGCACCCCCGGGCCACCTGGCCGGGTTGAAGCTTTCTTT.

V and J are TRBV12-5 and TRBJ2-2, with D perhaps assigned TRBD1 or TRBD2 (5 bases each). Trimming pared 0 bases from V and 5 bases from J, leaving 19 bases between. This CDR3 contains 18 residues. CDR1 and CDR2 from the germline V gene are LGHNT and FRNRAP. CDR3 loop: CASGLVLSRDLGTGELFF. As DNA, the CDR3 is TGTGCTAGTGGTTTGGTACTATCCCGGGACCTGGGGACCGGGGAGCTGTTTTTT.

J is TRBJ1-2 and V is TRBV19; D gene uncertain. CDR1 is LNHDA, CDR2 SQIVND, per germline (reference sequence). This CDR3 region has 15 residues. V lost 4 bases, J lost 0 bases, and 12 bases lay in between. The DNA of the CDR3 is TGTGCCAGTAGTACCGACGGGATCGCTAACTATGGCTACACCTTC. It codes for CASSTDGIANYGYTF.

With regard to this clone: One end of the junction does not line up with germline, which may come from a read error. The chain recombines TRBV28 with TRBJ2-1; TRBD2 aligns across 11 bases. The CDR3 totals 16 residues. Looked up from germline, CDR1 is MDHEN and CDR2 is SYDVKM. CDR3 coding DNA: TGTGCCAGCAGCTTATCTAGCGGGGGGTGGTACAATGAGCAGTTCTTC. Translation: CASSLSSGGWYNEQFF.

The chain joins TRBV18 to TRBJ1-1, with D perhaps TRBD1 (6 bases). The CDR3 is 14 amino acids. Trimming removed 3 bases at V and 7 bases at J, with 15 bases between. The germline gives CDR1 KGHSH, CDR2 LQKENI. The CDR3 DNA is TGTGCCAGCTCACCCCATCCTGGACAGTTTGAAGCTTTCTTT. Amino acids: CASSPHPGQFEAFF.

The chain recombines TRBV7-2 with TRBJ1-2; D gene ambiguous. V shed 4 bases and J shed 4 bases, with 7 bases lying between them. This CDR3 spans 12 amino acids. Germline lookup yields CDR1 SGHTA and CDR2 FQGNSA. CDR3 sequence reads: CASSSSAYGYTF. CDR3 coding DNA: TGTGCCAGCAGCTCCTCGGCCTATGGCTACACCTTC.

CDR3 DNA: TGTGCCAGCAGCTTAGCGCTAGCTAATGAAAAACTGTTTTTT. It is translated as CASSLALANEKLFF. The rearrangement links TRBV7-9 to TRBJ1-4; the D is unclear. Germline V gene data show CDR1 as SEHNR and CDR2 as FQNEAQ (reference sequence). The CDR3 spans 14 residues. V was pared by 0 bases and J by 3 bases, with 5 bases between.

The gene calls are TRBV28 and TRBJ2-7, with D perhaps TRBD1 or TRBD2 (5 bases each). V gave up 2 bases and J gave up 6 bases, with 8 bases separating them. The V gene's germline CDR1 is MDHEN and CDR2 SYDVKM. This CDR3 is 12 amino acids long. DNA for the CDR3: TGTGCCAGCAGTTTACTGGGGACCGAGCAGTACTTC. The encoded protein is CASSLLGTEQYF.